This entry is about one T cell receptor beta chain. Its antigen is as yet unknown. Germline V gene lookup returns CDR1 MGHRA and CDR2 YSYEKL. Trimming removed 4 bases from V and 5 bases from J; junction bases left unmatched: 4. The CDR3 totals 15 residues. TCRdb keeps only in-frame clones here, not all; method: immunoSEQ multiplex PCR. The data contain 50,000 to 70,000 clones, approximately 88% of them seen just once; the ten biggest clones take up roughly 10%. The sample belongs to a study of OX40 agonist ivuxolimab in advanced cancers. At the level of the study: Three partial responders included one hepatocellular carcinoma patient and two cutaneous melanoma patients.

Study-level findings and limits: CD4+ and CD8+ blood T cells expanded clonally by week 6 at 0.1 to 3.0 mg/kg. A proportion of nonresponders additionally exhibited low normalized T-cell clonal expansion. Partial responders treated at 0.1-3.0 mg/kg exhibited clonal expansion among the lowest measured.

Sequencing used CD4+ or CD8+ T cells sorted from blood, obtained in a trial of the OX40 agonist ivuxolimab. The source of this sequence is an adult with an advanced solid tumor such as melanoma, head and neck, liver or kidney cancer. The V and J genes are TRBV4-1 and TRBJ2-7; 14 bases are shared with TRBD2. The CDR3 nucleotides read TGCGCCAGCAGCCTAGGGACTAGCGGGAGCCACGAGCAGTACTTC. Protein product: CASSLGTSGSHEQYF.